The next 28 T cell receptor beta chains were all read from a single sample in a study of cytomegalovirus exposure and HLA in healthy donors. PCR amplification relied on 60 Vbeta primers (plus 13 Jbeta primers). Using immunoSEQ multiplex PCR, the repertoire was profiled, and TCRdb retains in-frame clones only, with some absent. This sample has approximately 80,000 clones, with 65% to 80% found just once. The sample consisted of PBMCs. These TCRs come from a man in his 60s in good health and CMV-seronegative.

This clone showed up just a few times. The chain's CDR3 is CASSLWDRSTNEKLFF. The CDR3, as DNA: TGTGCCAGCAGCTTATGGGACAGATCAACTAATGAAAAACTGTTTTTT. V gene TRBV5-4 combines with J gene TRBJ1-4; 7 bases align to TRBD1. The germline gives CDR1 SGHNT, CDR2 YYREEE (reference sequence). V was clipped by 2 bases and J by 0 bases; unmatched bases: 4. The length of the CDR3 is 16 residues.

This chain joins TRBV11-2 and TRBJ1-1; weak D call: TRBD1 (6 bases). Trimming took off 5 bases at V and 3 bases at J, with 13 bases between the two ends. This CDR3 has 14 amino acids. In germline, CDR1 is SGHAT, CDR2 FQNNGV. CDR3 sequence: CASSRNRVDTEAFF. CDR3 in DNA: TGTGCCAGCAGCAGAAACAGGGTGGACACTGAAGCTTTCTTT.

The sample holds one count of this clone. The V call is TRBV27, the J call TRBJ2-1; 7 nucleotides align to TRBD2. V lost 6 bases, J lost 8 bases, and 13 bases stayed unmatched. The CDR3 contains 15 residues. Germline CDR1 is MNHEY and CDR2 is SMNVEV (reference sequence). The CDR3: CASRPNRGVFDEQFF. The DNA of the CDR3 is TGTGCCAGCAGACCTAACCGGGGGGTTTTCGATGAGCAGTTCTTC.

The CDR3 reads CAIRDQGGPSTDTQYF. The CDR3 nucleotides are TGTGCCATCAGGGACCAGGGGGGCCCCTCCACAGATACGCAGTATTTT. The chain uses TRBV10-3 and TRBJ2-3; TRBD1 might be the D (7 bases). CDR3 length: 16 amino acids. Trimming took 6 bases from V and 2 from J, leaving 18 bases between them. Germline CDR1 is ENHRY and CDR2 is SYGVKD.

This clone has a handful of counts. This chain uses TRBV5-6 with TRBJ2-2; weak D call: TRBD1 (8 bases). Germline CDR1 is SGHDT and CDR2 is YYEEEE. Trimming shortened V by 0 bases and J by 7 bases, and 19 bases separated the two germline ends. The CDR3 loop spans 17 amino acids. The CDR3 spells CASSLGGQGGSSGELFF. Written as DNA, the CDR3 is TGTGCCAGCAGCTTGGGTGGACAGGGAGGGTCAAGCGGGGAGCTGTTTTTT.

The V call is TRBV10-1, the J call TRBJ2-3, with TRBD1 matching over 8 bases. The V gene end was trimmed by 2 bases and the J gene end by 2 bases; junction bases not matched to a gene: 6. This CDR3 contains 16 residues. Per germline, CDR1 WNHNN and CDR2 SYGVQD (reference sequence). The CDR3 region is CASSEGTGGHTDTQYF. The CDR3 DNA is TGCGCCAGCAGTGAGGGGACAGGTGGGCACACAGATACGCAGTATTTT.

V is TRBV30 and J is TRBJ1-2; 7 nucleotides agree with TRBD1. CDR1 GTSNPN and CDR2 SVGIG come from the germline V gene (reference sequence). The CDR3 is 14 amino acids. After removal of 2 bases from V and 2 bases from J, the junction contained 5 bases not matched to a gene. In DNA, the CDR3 is TGTGCCTGGAGTCGGGACAGCTTGAACTATGGCTACACCTTC. Translated, it gives CAWSRDSLNYGYTF.

The CDR3 reads CASSIQTSGGARDTQYF. The CDR3, as DNA: TGTGCCAGTAGTATCCAGACTAGCGGGGGGGCCAGAGATACGCAGTATTTT. The chain is built from TRBV19 and TRBJ2-3, with 14 bases lining up with TRBD2. Germline CDR1 LNHDA, CDR2 SQIVND (reference sequence). Germline trimming cut 3 bases from V and 5 bases from J; bases unmatched to any gene: 7. This CDR3 region has 17 residues.

V and J are TRBV7-8 and TRBJ2-5, with TRBD1 identical over 7 bases. The CDR3 loop spans 16 amino acids. J lost 5 bases, V lost 5 bases, and 14 bases had no gene match. Germline CDR1 and CDR2: SGHVS and FQNEAQ. DNA of the CDR3: TGTGCCAGCAGCACCCAAACTTGGGACAGCTGGGAGACCCAGTACTTC. This encodes CASSTQTWDSWETQYF.

V is TRBV11-2 and J is TRBJ2-5; 16 nucleotides align to TRBD2. Germline CDR1 reads SGHAT; CDR2 reads FQNNGV. The CDR3 consists of 17 residues. J was trimmed by 4 bases and V by 5 bases; bases with no gene match: 7. The CDR3: CASSPTGLAGGGETQYF. The CDR3 bases are TGTGCCAGCAGCCCAACGGGACTAGCGGGGGGGGGAGAGACCCAGTACTTC. Variable domain in full (rest from reference TRBV11-2 and TRBJ2-5): EAGVAQSPRYKIIEKRQSVAFWCNPISGHATLYWYQQILGQGPKLLIQFQNNGVVDDSQLPKDRFSAERLKGVDSTLKIQPAKLEDSAVYLCASSPTGLAGGGETQYFGPGTRLLVL.

The chain combines TRBV6-1 with TRBJ1-2, with D perhaps TRBD1 (5 bases). The germline V and J ends were trimmed by 4 bases and 5 bases, with 17 bases remaining between them. Germline V CDR1 and CDR2: MNHNS, SASEGT. The CDR3 runs to 15 residues. CDR3 coding DNA: TGTGCCAGCAGTGGCGGGGAGGGGCTAGGGTATGGCTACACCTTC. The encoded protein is CASSGGEGLGYGYTF.

The J gene is TRBJ2-3, the V gene TRBV5-1, with 12 bases fitting TRBD2. CDR3 length equals 17 residues. V dropped 4 bases and J dropped 4; count of bases not matched to a gene: 10. Germline V gene lookup returns CDR1 SGHRS and CDR2 YFSETQ. CDR3 sequence: CASSALLAGGGADTQYF. Here the CDR3 DNA reads TGCGCCAGCAGCGCTTTACTAGCGGGGGGCGGGGCAGATACGCAGTATTTT.

In its sample, this clone was seen once. The chain combines TRBV15 with TRBJ2-3; 8 bases match TRBD2. Germline CDR1 and CDR2: LNHNV and YYDKDF (reference sequence). The CDR3 loop spans 15 amino acids. V shed 1 base, J shed 2 bases, and the junction held 2 bases outside the gene matches. Written as DNA, the CDR3 is TGTGCCACCAGCAGAGCGGGGGGGTACACAGATACGCAGTATTTT. It translates to CATSRAGGYTDTQYF.

The rearrangement links TRBV10-3 to TRBJ2-7; the D gene is possibly TRBD1 (6 bases). This CDR3 region has 16 residues. Per germline, CDR1 ENHRY and CDR2 SYGVKD. V lost 0 bases and J 4 bases, leaving 16 bases between the germline ends. For the CDR3, the DNA is TGTGCCATCAGTGAGTCCCACCGGGACAAGGGATACGAGCAGTACTTC. This translates into CAISESHRDKGYEQYF.

CDR3 sequence reads: CASSFSWDYYEQYF. DNA of the CDR3: TGTGCCAGCAGCTTCAGCTGGGACTACTACGAGCAGTACTTC. The rearrangement joins TRBV5-6 to TRBJ2-7; TRBD2 agrees at 7 bases. With V trimmed by 2 bases and J by 3 bases, 5 bases remained unmatched. In germline, CDR1 is SGHDT, CDR2 YYEEEE. The CDR3 loop spans 14 amino acids.

The V and J genes are TRBV28 and TRBJ2-7; D is perhaps TRBD1 (6 bases). This CDR3 is built from 15 residues. Germline V CDR1 and CDR2: MDHEN, SYDVKM. The V and J ends lost 6 bases and 1 base respectively, with 16 bases between them. The CDR3 DNA reads as TGTGCCAGCAGCTTCCCCACGGGACAATCCTACGAGCAGTACTTC. Protein product: CASSFPTGQSYEQYF.

Details on this clone: The junction does not match germline at one end; this may be a read error. This sequence joins TRBV7-9 and TRBJ2-7; D may be TRBD2 (5 bases). The V gene's germline CDR1 is SEHNR and CDR2 FQNEAQ (reference sequence). This CDR3 contains 12 residues. The CDR3 DNA is TGTTCCAGCAGCTTCGGCGGGTACGAGCAGTACTTC. Its protein product is CSSSFGGYEQYF.

This clone was seen a handful of times. This chain's CDR3 is CASSLAASGGTGELFF. CDR3 in DNA: TGTGCCAGCAGCTTAGCGGCTAGCGGTGGCACCGGGGAGCTGTTTTTT. The chain is built from TRBV7-3 and TRBJ2-2, with 7 bases that match TRBD2. The V gene's germline CDR1 is SGHTA and CDR2 FQGTGA. Losses at the gene ends were 2 bases for V and 4 bases for J; bases not matched to a gene: 7. The CDR3 length is 16 residues.

The V gene is TRBV9, the J gene TRBJ1-4, with 8 nucleotides matching TRBD1. Germline V gene lookup returns CDR1 SGDLS and CDR2 YYNGEE. This CDR3 region has 18 residues. The J segment lost 7 bases and the V segment lost 4 bases, leaving 18 bases of the junction unmatched. The CDR3 here is CASSPRQGRRDGPEKLFF. As DNA, the CDR3 is TGTGCCAGCAGCCCACGACAGGGGCGCCGCGATGGGCCTGAAAAACTGTTTTTT.

This clone was found a few times. The rearrangement links TRBV5-6 to TRBJ2-7; perhaps TRBD2 as D (6 bases). CDR1 and CDR2 (germline): SGHDT, YYEEEE. The CDR3 spans 15 residues. V lost 5 bases, J lost 0 bases, and 15 bases lay in between. As DNA, the CDR3 is TGTGCCAGCAGTCCTCGGGCGGGGAGCTCCTACGAGCAGTACTTC. Protein product: CASSPRAGSSYEQYF.

V and J are TRBV4-1 and TRBJ1-2; D not resolved. This CDR3 has 13 residues. Germline CDR1 and CDR2: MGHRA and YSYEKL. Trimming cost V 1 base and J 4 bases, with 7 bases left between them. The DNA for the CDR3 is TGCGCCAGCAGCCAAGGGCCTTTCTATGGCTACACCTTC. This codes for CASSQGPFYGYTF.

The chain has TRBV14 and TRBJ1-1; maybe TRBD1 (5 bases). Between the trimmed V and J ends, which lost 6 bases and 3 bases, there was a span of 17 bases. The CDR3 has 15 amino acids. CDR1 is SGHDN and CDR2 is FVKESK in the germline V gene. CDR3 bases: TGTGCCAGCAGACCCCGGGGGGGGACTTACACTGAAGCTTTCTTT. Protein product: CASRPRGGTYTEAFF.

The gene calls are TRBV19 and TRBJ2-3; D might be TRBD2 (6 bases). The V gene's germline CDR1 is LNHDA and CDR2 SQIVND (reference sequence). This CDR3 has 14 residues. V lost 7 bases to trimming and J lost 6 bases, with 17 bases between them. CDR3 sequence reads: CASTMGLSSDTQYF. For the CDR3, the DNA is TGTGCCAGTACCATGGGACTTTCCTCCGATACGCAGTATTTT.

This chain links TRBV19 with TRBJ1-5, with TRBD1 matching 8 bases. Germline CDR1 reads LNHDA; CDR2 reads SQIVND (reference sequence). CDR3 length: 18 residues. V gave up 7 bases and J gave up 2 bases; unmatched junction bases: 16. The CDR3 region is CASMGGDRTPRGNQPQHF. CDR3 nucleotide sequence: TGTGCCAGTATGGGGGGGGACAGGACCCCACGGGGCAATCAGCCCCAGCATTTT.

Concerning this clone itself: The junction and the germline gene differ at one end; a read error may be behind it. CDR3: CASSLGAGLNTEAFF. The CDR3 nucleotides are TGTGCCAGCAGCTTGGGGGCAGGGCTGAACACTGAAGCTTTCTTT. The gene calls are TRBV5-1 and TRBJ1-1; possible D gene TRBD1, 6 bases. The germline V gene has CDR1 SGHRS and CDR2 YFSETQ. The CDR3 totals 15 residues.

This clone has more than one count but fewer than ten. The chain combines TRBV4-1 with TRBJ1-1; 9 positions match TRBD1. CDR3 length: 16 residues. The V segment lost 5 bases and the J segment 0 bases; nucleotides outside the gene matches: 7. Germline V gives CDR1 MGHRA, CDR2 YSYEKL. The CDR3 DNA reads TGCGCCAGCAGCATCGGGACAGGGTGGTTGAACACTGAAGCTTTCTTT. Protein sequence: CASSIGTGWLNTEAFF.

The chain joins TRBV7-2 to TRBJ1-1; D gene ambiguous. Deletions cut 7 bases from V and 6 bases from J, with 9 bases between. There are 11 residues in the CDR3. Germline CDR1 and CDR2: SGHTA and FQGNSA. DNA for the CDR3: TGTGCCAGCACCCAGATGGCTGAAGCTTTCTTT. It encodes CASTQMAEAFF.

J is TRBJ1-5 and V is TRBV5-1; 10 bases align to TRBD1. The CDR3 sequence is 15 residues long. Germline CDR1 reads SGHRS; CDR2 reads YFSETQ. V was pared by 4 bases and J by 2 bases, with 3 bases of the junction left unmatched. CDR3 residues: CASSPGTGGNQPQHF. The CDR3 DNA reads as TGCGCCAGCAGCCCGGGGACAGGGGGCAATCAGCCCCAGCATTTT.